This T cell receptor beta chain emerged from a study of shared clonotypes between healthy human individuals. This clone was seen repeatedly, ten times or more. What it binds is not known. The CDR3 consists of 15 residues. Trimming pared 0 bases from V and 7 bases from J, leaving 13 bases between. Germline CDR1 and CDR2: SGDLS and YYNGEE. The test was conducted at deep level. Sorted-subset replicate PCR reactions were performed with 200 ng DNA, corresponding to 30,000 to 35,000 T cell genomes. This table comes from immunoSEQ multiplex PCR, and its TCRdb copy is limited to in-frame clones, with some not included. The sample has 950,000 to 1,100,000 clones, 75% to 85% seen once; the top ten hold 0.5% to 0.65%. Overall study findings and caveats: Shared across several donors were around 5% of the naive CD4 clonotypes. The study sampled only blood, and tissue repertoires likely differ.

The V and J genes are TRBV9 and TRBJ2-2, with a weak D call TRBD2 (8 bases). This TCR came from a man aged 18 to 29 in good health. Some clones in this sample may be carry-over from other donors' samples. The sample comprised memory CD4+ T cells from PBMCs. Regarding subset: CD45RA-negative fraction. The CDR3 region has the DNA TGTGCCAGCAGCGTAGCGGGAGGGGGCCTCGGGGAGCTGTTTTTT. Translation: CASSVAGGGLGELFF.